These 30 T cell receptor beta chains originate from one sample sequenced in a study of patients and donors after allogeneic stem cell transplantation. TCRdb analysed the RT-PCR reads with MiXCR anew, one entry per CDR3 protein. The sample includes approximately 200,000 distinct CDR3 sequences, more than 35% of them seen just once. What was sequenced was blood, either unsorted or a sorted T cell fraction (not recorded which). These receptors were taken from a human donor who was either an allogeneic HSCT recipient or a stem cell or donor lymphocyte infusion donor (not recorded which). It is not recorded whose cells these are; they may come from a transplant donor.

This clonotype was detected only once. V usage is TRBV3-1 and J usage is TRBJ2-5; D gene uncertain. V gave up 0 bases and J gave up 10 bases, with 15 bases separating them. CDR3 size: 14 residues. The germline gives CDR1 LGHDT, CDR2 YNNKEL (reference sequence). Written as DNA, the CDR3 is TGTGCCAGCAGCCAAGATGTGGTCCCCCTGGACCAGTACTTC. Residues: CASSQDVVPLDQYF.

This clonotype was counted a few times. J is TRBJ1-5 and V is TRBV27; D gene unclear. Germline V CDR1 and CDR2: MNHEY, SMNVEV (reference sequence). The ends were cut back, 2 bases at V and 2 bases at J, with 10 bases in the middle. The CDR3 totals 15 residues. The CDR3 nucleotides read TGTGCCAGCAGTTTAAGGAGTACCGGCAATCAGCCCCAGCATTTT. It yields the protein CASSLRSTGNQPQHF.

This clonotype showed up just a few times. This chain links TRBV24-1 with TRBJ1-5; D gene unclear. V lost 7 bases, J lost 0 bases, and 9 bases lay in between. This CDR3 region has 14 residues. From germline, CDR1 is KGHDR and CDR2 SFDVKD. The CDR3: CATSQGHSNQPQHF. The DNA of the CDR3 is TGTGCCACCAGCCAAGGGCATAGCAATCAGCCCCAGCATTTT.

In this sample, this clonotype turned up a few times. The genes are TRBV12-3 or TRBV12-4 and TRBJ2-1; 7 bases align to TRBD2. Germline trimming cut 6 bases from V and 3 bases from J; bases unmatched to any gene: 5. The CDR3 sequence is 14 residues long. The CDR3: CASSPTSSYNEQFF. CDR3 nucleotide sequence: TGTGCCAGCAGCCCGACTAGCAGCTACAATGAGCAGTTCTTC.

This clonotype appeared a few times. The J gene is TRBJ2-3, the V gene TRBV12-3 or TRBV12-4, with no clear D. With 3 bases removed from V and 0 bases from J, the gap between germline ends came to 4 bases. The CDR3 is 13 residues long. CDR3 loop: CASSFVSTDTQYF. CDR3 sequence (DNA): TGTGCCAGCAGTTTCGTTAGCACAGATACGCAGTATTTT.

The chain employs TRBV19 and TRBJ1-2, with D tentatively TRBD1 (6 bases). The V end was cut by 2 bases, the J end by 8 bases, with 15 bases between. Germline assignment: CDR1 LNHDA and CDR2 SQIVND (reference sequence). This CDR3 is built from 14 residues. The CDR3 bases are TGTGCCAGTAGTATACGTGGACAGCAGAGAGGCTACACCTTC. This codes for CASSIRGQQRGYTF.

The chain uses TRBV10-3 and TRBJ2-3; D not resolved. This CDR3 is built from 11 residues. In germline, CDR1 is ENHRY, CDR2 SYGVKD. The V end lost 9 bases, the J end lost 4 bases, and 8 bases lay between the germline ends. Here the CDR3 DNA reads TGTGCCATGGGGTTCGCAGATACGCAGTATTTT. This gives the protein CAMGFADTQYF.

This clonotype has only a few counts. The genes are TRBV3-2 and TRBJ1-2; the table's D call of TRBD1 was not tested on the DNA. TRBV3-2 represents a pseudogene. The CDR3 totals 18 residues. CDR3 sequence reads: CASSQDAQVGARRIGYTF. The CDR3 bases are TGTGCCAGCAGCCAAGATGCCCAGGTCGGGGCTCGACGTATTGGCTACACCTTC.

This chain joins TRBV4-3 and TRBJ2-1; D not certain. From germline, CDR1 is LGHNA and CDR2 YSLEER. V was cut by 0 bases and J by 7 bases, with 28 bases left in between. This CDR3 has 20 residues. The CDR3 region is CASSQEPSFRPSLVPNEQFF. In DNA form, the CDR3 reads TGCGCCAGCAGCCAAGAACCTTCTTTTCGCCCAAGCCTGGTACCGAATGAGCAGTTCTTC.

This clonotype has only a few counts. This chain's CDR3 is CASSYHQNTEAFF. The CDR3 nucleotides are TGTGCCAGCAGTTACCACCAGAACACTGAAGCTTTCTTT. This sequence joins TRBV28 and TRBJ1-1; D remains ambiguous. Looked up from germline, CDR1 is MDHEN and CDR2 is SYDVKM. This CDR3 region has 13 residues. Trimming shortened V by 4 bases and J by 1 base, and 7 bases separated the two germline ends.

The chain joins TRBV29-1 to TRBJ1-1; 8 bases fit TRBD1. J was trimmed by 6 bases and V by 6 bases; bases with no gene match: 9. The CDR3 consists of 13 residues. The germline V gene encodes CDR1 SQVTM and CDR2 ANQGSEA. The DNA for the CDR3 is TGCAGCGTAGTTACAGGGGGTAGATCTGAAGCTTTCTTT. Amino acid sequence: CSVVTGGRSEAFF.

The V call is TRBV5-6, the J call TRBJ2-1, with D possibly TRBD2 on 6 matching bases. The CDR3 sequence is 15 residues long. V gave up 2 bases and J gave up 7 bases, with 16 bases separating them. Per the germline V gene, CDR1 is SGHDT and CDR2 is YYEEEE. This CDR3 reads CASSLRLVRPNEQFF. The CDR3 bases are TGTGCCAGCAGCTTACGACTAGTACGGCCGAATGAGCAGTTCTTC. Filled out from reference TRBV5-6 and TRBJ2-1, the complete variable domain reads DAGVTQSPTHLIKTRGQQVTLRCSPKSGHDTVSWYQQALGQGPQFIFQYYEEEERQRGNFPDRFSGHQFPNYSSELNVNALLLGDSALYLCASSLRLVRPNEQFFGPGTRLTVL.

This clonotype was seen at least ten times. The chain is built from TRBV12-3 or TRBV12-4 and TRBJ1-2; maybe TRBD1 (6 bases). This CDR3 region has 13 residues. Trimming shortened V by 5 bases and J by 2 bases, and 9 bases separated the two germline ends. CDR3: CASSPDRNYGYTF. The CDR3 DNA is TGTGCCAGCAGTCCCGACAGGAACTATGGCTACACCTTC.

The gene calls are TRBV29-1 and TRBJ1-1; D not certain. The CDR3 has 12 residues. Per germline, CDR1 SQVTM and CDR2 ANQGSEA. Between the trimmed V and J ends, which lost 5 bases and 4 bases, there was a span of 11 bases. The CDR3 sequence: CSVRVLGTEAFF. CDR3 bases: TGCAGCGTTAGGGTTTTGGGCACTGAAGCTTTCTTT.

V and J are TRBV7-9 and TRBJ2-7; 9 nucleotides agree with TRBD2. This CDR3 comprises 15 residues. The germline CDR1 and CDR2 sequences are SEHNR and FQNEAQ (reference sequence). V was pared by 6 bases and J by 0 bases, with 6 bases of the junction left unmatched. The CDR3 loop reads CASRADSGSSYEQYF. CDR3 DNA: TGTGCCAGCAGGGCCGATAGCGGGAGCTCCTACGAGCAGTACTTC.

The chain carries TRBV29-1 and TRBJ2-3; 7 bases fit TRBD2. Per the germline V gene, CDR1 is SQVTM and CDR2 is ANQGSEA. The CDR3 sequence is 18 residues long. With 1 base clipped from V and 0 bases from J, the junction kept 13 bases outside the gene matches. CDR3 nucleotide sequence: TGCAGCGTTGAAGCTAGCGGCCTCTCCCCGGGGAGCACAGATACGCAGTATTTT. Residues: CSVEASGLSPGSTDTQYF.

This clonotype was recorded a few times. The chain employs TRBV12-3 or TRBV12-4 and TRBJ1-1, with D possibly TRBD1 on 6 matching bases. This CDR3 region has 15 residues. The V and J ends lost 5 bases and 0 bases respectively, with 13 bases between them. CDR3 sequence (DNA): TGTGCCAGCAGTCCCCGCAGGGACATGAACACTGAAGCTTTCTTT. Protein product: CASSPRRDMNTEAFF.

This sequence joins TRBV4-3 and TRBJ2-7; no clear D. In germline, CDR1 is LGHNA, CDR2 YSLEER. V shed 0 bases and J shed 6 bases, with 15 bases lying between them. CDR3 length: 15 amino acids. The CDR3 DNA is TGCGCCAGCAGCCAAGAAATGGTCCAGCAAGGCGAGCAGTACTTC. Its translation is CASSQEMVQQGEQYF.

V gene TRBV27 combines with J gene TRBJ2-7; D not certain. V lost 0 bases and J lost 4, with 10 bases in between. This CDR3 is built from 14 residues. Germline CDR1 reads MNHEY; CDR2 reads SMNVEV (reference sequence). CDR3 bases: TGTGCCAGCAGTTTATCTCCATTGTGGTACGAGCAGTACTTC. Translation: CASSLSPLWYEQYF.

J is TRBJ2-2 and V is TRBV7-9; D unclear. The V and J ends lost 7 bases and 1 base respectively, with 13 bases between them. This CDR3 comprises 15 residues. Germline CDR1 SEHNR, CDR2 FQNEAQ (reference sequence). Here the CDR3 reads CASMSLHLNTGELFF. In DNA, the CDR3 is TGTGCCAGCATGAGTTTACACCTGAACACCGGGGAGCTGTTTTTT.

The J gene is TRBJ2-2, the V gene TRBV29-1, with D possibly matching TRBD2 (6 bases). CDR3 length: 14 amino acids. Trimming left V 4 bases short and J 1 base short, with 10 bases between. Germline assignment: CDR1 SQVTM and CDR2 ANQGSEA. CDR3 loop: CSVVQGLNTGELFF. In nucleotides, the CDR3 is TGCAGCGTTGTGCAGGGACTGAACACCGGGGAGCTGTTTTTT.

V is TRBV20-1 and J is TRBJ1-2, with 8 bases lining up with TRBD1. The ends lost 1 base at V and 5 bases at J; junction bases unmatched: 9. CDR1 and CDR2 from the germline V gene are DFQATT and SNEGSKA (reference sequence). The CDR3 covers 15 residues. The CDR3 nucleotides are TGCAGTGCTAGAGTGGGACAGGCAAAACTTTATGGCTACACCTTC. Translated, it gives CSARVGQAKLYGYTF.

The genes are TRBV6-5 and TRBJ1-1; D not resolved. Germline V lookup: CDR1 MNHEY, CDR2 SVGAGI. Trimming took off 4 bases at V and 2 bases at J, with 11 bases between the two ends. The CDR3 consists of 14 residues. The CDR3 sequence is CASSLRPTNTEAFF. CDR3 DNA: TGTGCCAGCAGTTTACGGCCGACTAACACTGAAGCTTTCTTT.

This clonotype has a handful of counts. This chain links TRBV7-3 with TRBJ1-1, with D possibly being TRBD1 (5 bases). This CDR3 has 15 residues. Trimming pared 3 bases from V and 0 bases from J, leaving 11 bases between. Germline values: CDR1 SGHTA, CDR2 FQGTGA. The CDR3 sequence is CASSLVGGLNTEAFF. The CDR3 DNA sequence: TGTGCCAGCAGCTTGGTTGGGGGATTGAACACTGAAGCTTTCTTT.

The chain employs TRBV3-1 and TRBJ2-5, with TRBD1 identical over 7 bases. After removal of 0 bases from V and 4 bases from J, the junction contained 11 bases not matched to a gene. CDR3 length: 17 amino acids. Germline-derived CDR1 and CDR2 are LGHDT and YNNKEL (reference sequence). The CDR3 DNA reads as TGTGCCAGCAGCCAAGATCTAGACAGGGCTATGCGAGAGACCCAGTACTTC. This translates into CASSQDLDRAMRETQYF.

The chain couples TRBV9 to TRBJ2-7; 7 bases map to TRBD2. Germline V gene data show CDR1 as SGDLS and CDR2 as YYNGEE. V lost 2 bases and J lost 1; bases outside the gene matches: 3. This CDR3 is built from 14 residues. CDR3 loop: CASSVSGGSYEQYF. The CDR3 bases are TGTGCCAGCAGCGTTTCGGGAGGATCCTACGAGCAGTACTTC.

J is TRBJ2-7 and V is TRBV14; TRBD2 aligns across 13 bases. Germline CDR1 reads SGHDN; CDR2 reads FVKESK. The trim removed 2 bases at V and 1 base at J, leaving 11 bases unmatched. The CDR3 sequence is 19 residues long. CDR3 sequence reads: CASSQTSGRVPVSSYEQYF. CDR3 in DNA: TGTGCCAGCAGCCAAACTAGCGGGAGGGTTCCCGTCTCGTCCTACGAGCAGTACTTC.

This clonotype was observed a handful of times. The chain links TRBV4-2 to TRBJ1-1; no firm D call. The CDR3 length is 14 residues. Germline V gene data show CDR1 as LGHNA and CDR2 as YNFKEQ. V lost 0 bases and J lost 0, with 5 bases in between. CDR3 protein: CASSQDSMNTEAFF. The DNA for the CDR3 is TGTGCCAGCAGCCAAGACAGTATGAACACTGAAGCTTTCTTT.

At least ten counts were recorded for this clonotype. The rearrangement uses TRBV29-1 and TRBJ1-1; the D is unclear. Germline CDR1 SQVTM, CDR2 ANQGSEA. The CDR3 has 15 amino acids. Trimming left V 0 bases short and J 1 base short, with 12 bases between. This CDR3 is CSVEESWLRNTEAFF. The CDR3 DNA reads TGCAGCGTTGAAGAAAGCTGGCTGAGGAACACTGAAGCTTTCTTT.

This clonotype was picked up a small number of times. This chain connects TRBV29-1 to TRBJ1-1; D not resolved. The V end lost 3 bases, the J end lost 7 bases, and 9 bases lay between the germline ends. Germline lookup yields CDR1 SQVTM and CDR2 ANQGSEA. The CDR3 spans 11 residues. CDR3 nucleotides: TGCAGCGTTGACCCCTCGAGTGAAGCTTTCTTT. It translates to CSVDPSSEAFF.